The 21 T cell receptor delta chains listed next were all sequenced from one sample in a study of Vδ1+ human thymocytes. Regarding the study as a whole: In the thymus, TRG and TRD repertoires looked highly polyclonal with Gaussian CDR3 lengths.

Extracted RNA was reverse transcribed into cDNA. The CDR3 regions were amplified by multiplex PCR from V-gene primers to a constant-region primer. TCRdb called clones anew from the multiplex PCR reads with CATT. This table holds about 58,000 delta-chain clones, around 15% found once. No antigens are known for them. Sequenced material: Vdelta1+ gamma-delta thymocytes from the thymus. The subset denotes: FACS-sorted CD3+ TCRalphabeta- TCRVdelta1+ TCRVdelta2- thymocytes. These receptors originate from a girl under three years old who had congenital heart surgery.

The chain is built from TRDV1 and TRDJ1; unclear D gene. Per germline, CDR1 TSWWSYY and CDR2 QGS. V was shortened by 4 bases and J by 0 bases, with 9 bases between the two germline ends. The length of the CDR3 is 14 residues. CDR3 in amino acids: CALGGKDYTDKLIF. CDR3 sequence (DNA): TGTGCTCTTGGGGGGAAGGATTACACCGATAAACTCATCTTT.

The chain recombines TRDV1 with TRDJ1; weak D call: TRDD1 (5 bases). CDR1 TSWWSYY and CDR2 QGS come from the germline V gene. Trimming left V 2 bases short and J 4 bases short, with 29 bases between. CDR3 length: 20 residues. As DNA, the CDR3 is TGTGCTCTTGGGGAAGGGTCCCCTCCACCTTATCACACAAAATACGATAAACTCATCTTT. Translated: CALGEGSPPPYHTKYDKLIF.

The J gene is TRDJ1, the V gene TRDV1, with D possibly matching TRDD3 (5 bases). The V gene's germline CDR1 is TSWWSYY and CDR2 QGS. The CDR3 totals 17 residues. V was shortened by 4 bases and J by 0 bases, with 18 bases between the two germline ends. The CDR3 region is CALGGGLSGGYTDKLIF. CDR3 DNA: TGTGCTCTTGGGGGTGGCCTTTCGGGGGGTTACACCGATAAACTCATCTTT.

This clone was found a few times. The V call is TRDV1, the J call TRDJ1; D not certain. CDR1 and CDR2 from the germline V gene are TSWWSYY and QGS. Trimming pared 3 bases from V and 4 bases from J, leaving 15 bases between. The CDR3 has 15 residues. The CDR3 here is CALGEGPRRNDKLIF. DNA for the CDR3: TGTGCTCTTGGGGAGGGGCCTCGCAGAAACGATAAACTCATCTTT.

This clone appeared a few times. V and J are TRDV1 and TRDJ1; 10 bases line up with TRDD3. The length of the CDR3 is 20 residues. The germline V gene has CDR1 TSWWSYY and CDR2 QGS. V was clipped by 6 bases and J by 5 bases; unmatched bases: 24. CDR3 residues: CALGRSLLATTGGFSDKLIF. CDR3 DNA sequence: TGTGCTCTTGGAAGAAGCCTTCTCGCAACTACTGGGGGATTCTCTGATAAACTCATCTTT.

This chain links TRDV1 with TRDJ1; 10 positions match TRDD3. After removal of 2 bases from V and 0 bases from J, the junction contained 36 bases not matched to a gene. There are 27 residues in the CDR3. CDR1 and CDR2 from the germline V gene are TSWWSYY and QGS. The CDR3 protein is CALGESHPPGVRRGSGDTQLNTDKLIF. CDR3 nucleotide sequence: TGTGCTCTTGGGGAATCCCACCCCCCGGGAGTACGTCGAGGGTCGGGGGATACGCAGTTAAACACCGATAAACTCATCTTT.

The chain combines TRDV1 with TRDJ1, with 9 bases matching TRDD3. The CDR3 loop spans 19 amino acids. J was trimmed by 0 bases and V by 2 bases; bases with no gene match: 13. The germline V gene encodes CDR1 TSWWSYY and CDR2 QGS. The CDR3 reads CALGEIRGLGESDTDKLIF. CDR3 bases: TGTGCTCTTGGGGAAATTAGGGGACTGGGGGAAAGTGACACCGATAAACTCATCTTT.

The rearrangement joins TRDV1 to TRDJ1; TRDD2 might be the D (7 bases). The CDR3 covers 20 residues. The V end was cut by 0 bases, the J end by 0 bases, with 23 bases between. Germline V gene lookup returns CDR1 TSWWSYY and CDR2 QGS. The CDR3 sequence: CALGELAFLRDWAYTDKLIF. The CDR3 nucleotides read TGTGCTCTTGGGGAACTTGCCTTCCTTCGTGACTGGGCGTACACCGATAAACTCATCTTT.

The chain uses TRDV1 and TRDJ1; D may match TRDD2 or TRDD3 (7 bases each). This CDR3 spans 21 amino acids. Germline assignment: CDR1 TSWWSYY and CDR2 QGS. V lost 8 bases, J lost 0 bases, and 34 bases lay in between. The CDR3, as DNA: TGTGCTCTTTCGGAACCTTCCTCTTCACGGGTTGGGGGACTTTACACCGATAAACTCATCTTT. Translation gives CALSEPSSSRVGGLYTDKLIF.

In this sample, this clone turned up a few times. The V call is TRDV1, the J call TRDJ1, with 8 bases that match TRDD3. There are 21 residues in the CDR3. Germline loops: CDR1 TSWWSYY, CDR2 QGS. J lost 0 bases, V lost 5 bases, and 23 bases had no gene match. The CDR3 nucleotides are TGTGCTCTTGGGAATAACAGGAAGGGAGTACTGGGGGCGGTAGACACCGATAAACTCATCTTT. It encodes CALGNNRKGVLGAVDTDKLIF.

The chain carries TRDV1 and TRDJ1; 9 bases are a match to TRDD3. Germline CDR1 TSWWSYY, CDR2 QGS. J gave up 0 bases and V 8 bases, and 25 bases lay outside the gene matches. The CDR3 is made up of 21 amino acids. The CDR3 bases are TGTGCTCTTACCCCTTCCCGTTCTCACCTATACTGGGGGAAGAACACCGATAAACTCATCTTT. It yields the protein CALTPSRSHLYWGKNTDKLIF.

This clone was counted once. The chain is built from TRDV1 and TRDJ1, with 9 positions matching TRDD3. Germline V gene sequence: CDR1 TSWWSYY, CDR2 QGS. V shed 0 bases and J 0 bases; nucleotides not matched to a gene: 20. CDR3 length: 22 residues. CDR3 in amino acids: CALGELPTYQIGGYRYTDKLIF. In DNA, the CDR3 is TGTGCTCTTGGGGAACTCCCTACCTACCAAATCGGGGGATACAGGTACACCGATAAACTCATCTTT.

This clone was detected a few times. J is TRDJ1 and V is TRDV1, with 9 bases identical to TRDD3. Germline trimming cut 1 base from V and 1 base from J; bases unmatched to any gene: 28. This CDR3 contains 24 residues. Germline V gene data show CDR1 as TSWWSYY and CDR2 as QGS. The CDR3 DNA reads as TGTGCTCTTGGGGAACCCGTATTCCCCACTGGGGGACGGCTACACGCATTGGCCACCGATAAACTCATCTTT. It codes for CALGEPVFPTGGRLHALATDKLIF.

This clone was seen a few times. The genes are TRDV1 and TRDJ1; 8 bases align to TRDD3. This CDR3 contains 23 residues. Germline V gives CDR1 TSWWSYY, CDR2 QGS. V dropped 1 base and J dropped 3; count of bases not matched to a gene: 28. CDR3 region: CALGEPDFPSLTGGPYSADKLIF. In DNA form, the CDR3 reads TGTGCTCTTGGGGAACCGGACTTTCCCTCCCTTACTGGGGGTCCTTATTCGGCCGATAAACTCATCTTT.

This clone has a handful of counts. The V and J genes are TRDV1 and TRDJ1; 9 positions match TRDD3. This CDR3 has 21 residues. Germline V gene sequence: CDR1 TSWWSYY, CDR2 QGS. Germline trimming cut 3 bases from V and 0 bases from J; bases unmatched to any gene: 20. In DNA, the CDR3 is TGTGCTCTTGGGGATCAACACAGGAGGTACTGGGGGACCCCGTACACCGATAAACTCATCTTT. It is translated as CALGDQHRRYWGTPYTDKLIF.

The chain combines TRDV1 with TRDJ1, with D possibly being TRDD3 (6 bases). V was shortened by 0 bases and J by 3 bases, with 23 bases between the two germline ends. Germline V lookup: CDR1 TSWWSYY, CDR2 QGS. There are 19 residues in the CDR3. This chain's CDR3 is CALGELNPRGIWGADKLIF. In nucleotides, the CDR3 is TGTGCTCTTGGGGAACTAAATCCAAGAGGGATATGGGGCGCCGATAAACTCATCTTT.

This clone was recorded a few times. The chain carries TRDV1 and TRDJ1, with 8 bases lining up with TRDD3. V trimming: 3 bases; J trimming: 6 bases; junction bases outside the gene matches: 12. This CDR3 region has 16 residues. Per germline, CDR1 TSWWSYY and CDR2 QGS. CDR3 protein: CALGEIPITGGHKLIF. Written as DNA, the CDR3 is TGTGCTCTTGGGGAGATTCCTATTACTGGGGGGCATAAACTCATCTTT.

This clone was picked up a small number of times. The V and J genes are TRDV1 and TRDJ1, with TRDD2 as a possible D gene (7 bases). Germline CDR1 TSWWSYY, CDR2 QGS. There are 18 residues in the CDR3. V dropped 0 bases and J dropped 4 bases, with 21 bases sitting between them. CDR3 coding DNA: TGTGCTCTTGGGGAACTTTCCTACGAAAACGGGGGACTCGATAAACTCATCTTT. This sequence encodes CALGELSYENGGLDKLIF.

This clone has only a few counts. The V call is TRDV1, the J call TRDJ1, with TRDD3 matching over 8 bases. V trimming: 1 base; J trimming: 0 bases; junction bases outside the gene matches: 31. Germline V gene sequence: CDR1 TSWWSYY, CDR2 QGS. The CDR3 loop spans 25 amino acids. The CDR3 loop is CALGERAPFPYTLLGVLSYTDKLIF. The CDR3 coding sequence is TGTGCTCTTGGGGAACGGGCCCCATTTCCCTACACCCTACTGGGGGTCCTTTCGTACACCGATAAACTCATCTTT.

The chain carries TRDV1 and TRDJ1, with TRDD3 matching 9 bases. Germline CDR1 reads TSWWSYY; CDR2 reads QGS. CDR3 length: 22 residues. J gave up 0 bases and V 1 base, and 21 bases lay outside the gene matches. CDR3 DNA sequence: TGTGCTCTTGGGGAACATCTTCCCACGACTGGGGGACCAGTAAATAACACCGATAAACTCATCTTT. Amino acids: CALGEHLPTTGGPVNNTDKLIF.

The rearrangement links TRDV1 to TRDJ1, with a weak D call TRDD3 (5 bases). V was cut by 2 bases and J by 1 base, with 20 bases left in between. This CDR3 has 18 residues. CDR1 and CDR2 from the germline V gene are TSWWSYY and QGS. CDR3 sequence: CALGERKKDPGSTDKLIF. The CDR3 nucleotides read TGTGCTCTTGGGGAAAGGAAGAAGGACCCGGGGAGCACCGATAAACTCATCTTT.